This TCR beta chain is drawn from a study of vaccination and CD4 T cells after COVID-19. Study information: Stimulation used overlapping spike peptides from SARS-CoV-2, HCoV-NL63, HCoV-OC43 and HCoV-229E.

Treatment indicated: approximately nine-day PBMC culture with coronavirus spike peptide pools or control peptides (ViraFEST assay). ViraFEST used peptide pools to expand antigen-specific T cells, then sequenced TCRs. After being plated at some 2 million per well, PBMCs were cultured with about 10 IU/ml IL-2 and 10 ug/ml peptide pools. Negative selection purified CD4+ T cells after less than twelve days of culture. The Oncomine TCR Beta short-read assay sequenced DNA from cultured CD4+ T cells. TCRdb reanalysed the PCR reads using MiXCR and keeps one entry per CDR3 protein. Counted here are over 10,000 distinct CDR3 sequences, less than 70% occurring once; the ten biggest clones make up about 10%. Germline V gene data show CDR1 as DFQATT and CDR2 as SNEGSKA (reference sequence). The CDR3 has 14 residues. V shed 2 bases and J shed 1 base, with 6 bases lying between them. In this sample, this clonotype turned up a few times. Its antigen is as yet unknown.

This clonotype was obtained from a human donor who had recovered from COVID-19. The V and J genes are TRBV20-1 and TRBJ1-6; D is ambiguous. Material for sequencing was CD4+ T cells from blood, cultured in vitro. CDR3 residues: CSARRGSYNSPLHF. The CDR3 DNA reads as TGCAGTGCTAGACGAGGTTCCTATAATTCACCCCTCCACTTT.